What follows is one T cell receptor beta chain and its context. The data were obtained in a study of T cell responses to AZD1222 COVID-19 vaccine. Sequencing was performed with immunoSEQ multiplex PCR; in TCRdb, only in-frame clones are kept and a portion is missing. Of over 100,000 clones detected, about 88% appear once; the ten largest clones hold less than 6%. The CDR3 runs to 11 residues. Germline values: CDR1 DFQATT, CDR2 SNEGSKA (reference sequence). Trimming removed 3 bases at V and 5 bases at J, with 7 bases between. The clonotype was recovered from an adult in good health. This chain links TRBV20-1 with TRBJ1-1; D not resolved. Sample: peripheral blood, taken on day 0 of AZD1222 vaccination. DNA of the CDR3: TGCAGTGCTAGTTGGGCTACTGAAGCTTTCTTT. It encodes CSASWATEAFF.